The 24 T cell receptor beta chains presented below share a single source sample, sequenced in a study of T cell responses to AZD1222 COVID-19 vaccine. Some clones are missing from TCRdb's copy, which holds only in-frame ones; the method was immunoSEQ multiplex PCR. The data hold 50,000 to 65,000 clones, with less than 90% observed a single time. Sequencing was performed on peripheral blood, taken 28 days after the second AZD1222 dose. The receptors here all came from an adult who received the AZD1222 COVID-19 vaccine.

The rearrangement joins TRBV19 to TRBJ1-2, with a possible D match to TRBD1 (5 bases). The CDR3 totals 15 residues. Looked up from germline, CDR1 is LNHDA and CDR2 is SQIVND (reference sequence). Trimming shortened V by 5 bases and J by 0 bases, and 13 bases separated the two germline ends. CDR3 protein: CASSPSRGTNYGYTF. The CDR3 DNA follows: TGTGCCAGTAGTCCGTCCCGGGGGACTAACTATGGCTACACCTTC.

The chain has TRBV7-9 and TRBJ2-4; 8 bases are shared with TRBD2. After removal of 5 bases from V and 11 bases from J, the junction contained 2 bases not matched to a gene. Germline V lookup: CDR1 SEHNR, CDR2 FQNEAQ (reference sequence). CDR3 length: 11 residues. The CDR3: CASSRGGFQYF. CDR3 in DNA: TGTGCCAGCAGCCGGGGGGGCTTTCAGTACTTC.

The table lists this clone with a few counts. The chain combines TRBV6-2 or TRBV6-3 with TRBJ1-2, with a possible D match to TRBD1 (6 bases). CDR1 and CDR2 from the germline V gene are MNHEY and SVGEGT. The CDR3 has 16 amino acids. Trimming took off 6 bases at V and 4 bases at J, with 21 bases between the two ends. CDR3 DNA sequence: TGTGCCAGCAGCATAATCCGGGACAAATACTCCTATGGCTACACCTTC. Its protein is CASSIIRDKYSYGYTF.

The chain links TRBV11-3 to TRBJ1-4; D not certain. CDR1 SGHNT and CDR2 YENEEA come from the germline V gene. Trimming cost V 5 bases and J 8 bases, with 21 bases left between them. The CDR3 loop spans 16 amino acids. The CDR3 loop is CASSPVTPGGREKLFF. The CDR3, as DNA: TGTGCCAGCAGCCCCGTAACTCCCGGTGGGCGCGAAAAACTGTTTTTT.

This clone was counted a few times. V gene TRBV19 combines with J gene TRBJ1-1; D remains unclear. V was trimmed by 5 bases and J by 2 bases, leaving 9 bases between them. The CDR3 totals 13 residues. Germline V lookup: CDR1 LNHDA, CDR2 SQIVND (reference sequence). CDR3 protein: CASSVQINTEAFF. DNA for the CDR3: TGTGCCAGTAGTGTCCAGATTAACACTGAAGCTTTCTTT.

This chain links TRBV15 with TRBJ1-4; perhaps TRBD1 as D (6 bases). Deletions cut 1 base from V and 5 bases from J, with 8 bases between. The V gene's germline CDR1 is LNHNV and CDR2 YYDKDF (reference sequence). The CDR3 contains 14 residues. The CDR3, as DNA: TGTGCCACCAGCAGAGGCCAGGGGAATGAAAAACTGTTTTTT. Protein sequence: CATSRGQGNEKLFF.

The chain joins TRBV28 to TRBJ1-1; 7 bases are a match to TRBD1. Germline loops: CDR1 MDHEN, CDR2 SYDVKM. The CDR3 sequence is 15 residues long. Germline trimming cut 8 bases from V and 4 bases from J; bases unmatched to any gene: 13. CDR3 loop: CASHLPGGSRTEAFF. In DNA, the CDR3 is TGTGCCAGCCATTTGCCAGGGGGATCTCGCACTGAAGCTTTCTTT. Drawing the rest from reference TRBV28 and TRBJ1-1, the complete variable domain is DVKVTQSSRYLVKRTGEKVFLECVQDMDHENMFWYRQDPGLGLRLIYFSYDVKMKEKGDIPEGYSVSREKKERFSLILESASTNQTSMYLCASHLPGGSRTEAFFGQGTRLTVV.

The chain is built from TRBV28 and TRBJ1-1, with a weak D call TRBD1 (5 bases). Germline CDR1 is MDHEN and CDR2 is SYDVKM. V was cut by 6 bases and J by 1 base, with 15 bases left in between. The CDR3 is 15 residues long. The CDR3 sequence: CASRLDGATNTEAFF. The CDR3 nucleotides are TGTGCCAGCAGACTGGACGGGGCTACGAACACTGAAGCTTTCTTT.

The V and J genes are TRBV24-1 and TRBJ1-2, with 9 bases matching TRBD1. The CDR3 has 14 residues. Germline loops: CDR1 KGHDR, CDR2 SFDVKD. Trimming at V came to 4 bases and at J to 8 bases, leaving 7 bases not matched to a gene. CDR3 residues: CATSETGTGRGYTF. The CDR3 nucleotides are TGTGCCACCAGTGAAACCGGGACAGGGAGAGGCTACACCTTC.

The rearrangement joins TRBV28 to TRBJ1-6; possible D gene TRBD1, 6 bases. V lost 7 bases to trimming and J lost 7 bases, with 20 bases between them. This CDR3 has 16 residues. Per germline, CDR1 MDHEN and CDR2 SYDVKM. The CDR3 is CASTVLGGGANSPLHF. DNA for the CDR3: TGTGCCAGCACCGTATTGGGAGGGGGGGCAAATTCACCCCTCCACTTT.

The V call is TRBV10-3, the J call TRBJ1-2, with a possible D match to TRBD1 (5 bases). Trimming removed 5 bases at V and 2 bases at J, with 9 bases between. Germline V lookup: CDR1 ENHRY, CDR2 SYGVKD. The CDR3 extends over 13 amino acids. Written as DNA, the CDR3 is TGTGCCATCAGTAATGGACAAAACTATGGCTACACCTTC. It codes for CAISNGQNYGYTF.

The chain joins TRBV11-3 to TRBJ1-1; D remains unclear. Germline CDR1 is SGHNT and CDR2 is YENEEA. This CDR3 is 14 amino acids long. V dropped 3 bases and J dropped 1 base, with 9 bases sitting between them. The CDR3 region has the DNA TGTGCCAGCAGCTTCAGTGGTGGGAACACTGAAGCTTTCTTT. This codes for CASSFSGGNTEAFF.

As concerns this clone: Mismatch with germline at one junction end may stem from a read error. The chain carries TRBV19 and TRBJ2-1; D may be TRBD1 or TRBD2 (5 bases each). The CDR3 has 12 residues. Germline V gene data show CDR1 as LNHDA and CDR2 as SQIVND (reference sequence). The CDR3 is CASSRGYNGQFF. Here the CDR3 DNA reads TGTGCCAGTAGTCGGGGCTACAATGGGCAGTTCTTC.

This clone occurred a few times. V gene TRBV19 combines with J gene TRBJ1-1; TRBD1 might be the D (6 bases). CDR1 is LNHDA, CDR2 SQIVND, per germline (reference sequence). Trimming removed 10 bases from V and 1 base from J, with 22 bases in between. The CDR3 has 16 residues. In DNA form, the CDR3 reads TGTGCCACCAGGGGAGTTCAAGGGACAAGGAACACTGAAGCTTTCTTT. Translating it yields CATRGVQGTRNTEAFF.

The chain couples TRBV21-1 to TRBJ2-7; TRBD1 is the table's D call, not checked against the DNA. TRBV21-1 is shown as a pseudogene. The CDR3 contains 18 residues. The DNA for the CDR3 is TGTGCCAGCAGCAAAACCGACAGGGGGAACGCTCCTAGCGACGAGCAGTACTTC. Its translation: CASSKTDRGNAPSDEQYF.

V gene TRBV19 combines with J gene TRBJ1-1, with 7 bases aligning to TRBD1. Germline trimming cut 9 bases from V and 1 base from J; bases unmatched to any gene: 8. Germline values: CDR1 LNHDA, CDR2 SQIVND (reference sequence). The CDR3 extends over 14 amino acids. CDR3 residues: CASTWTGQNTEAFF. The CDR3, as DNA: TGTGCCAGCACCTGGACAGGCCAGAACACTGAAGCTTTCTTT.

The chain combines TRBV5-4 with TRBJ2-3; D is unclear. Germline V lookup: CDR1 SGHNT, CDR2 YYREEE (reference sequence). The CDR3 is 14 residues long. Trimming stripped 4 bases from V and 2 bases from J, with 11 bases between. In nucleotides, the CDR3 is TGTGCCAGCAGCCCGGGTCCCGCCACAGATACGCAGTATTTT. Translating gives CASSPGPATDTQYF.

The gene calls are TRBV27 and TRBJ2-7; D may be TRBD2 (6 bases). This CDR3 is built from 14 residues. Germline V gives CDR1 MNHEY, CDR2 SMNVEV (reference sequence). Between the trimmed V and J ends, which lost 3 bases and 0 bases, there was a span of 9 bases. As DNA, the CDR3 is TGTGCCAGCAGTTTCGGGAGAAGCTCCTACGAGCAGTACTTC. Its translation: CASSFGRSSYEQYF.

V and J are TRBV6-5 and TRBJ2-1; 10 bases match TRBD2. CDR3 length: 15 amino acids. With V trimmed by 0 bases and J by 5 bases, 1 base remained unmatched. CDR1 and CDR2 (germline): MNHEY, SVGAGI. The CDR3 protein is CASSYSTSGHNEQFF. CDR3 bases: TGTGCCAGCAGTTACTCGACTAGCGGGCACAATGAGCAGTTCTTC.

The CDR3 nucleotides read TGTGCCATCAGTGGGGGGCTCGTGGGAAACACCATATATTTT. Its protein product is CAISGGLVGNTIYF. The chain employs TRBV10-3 and TRBJ1-3, with a weak D call TRBD1 (6 bases). Trimming took off 4 bases at V and 4 bases at J, with 11 bases between the two ends. This CDR3 is built from 14 residues. Germline assignment: CDR1 ENHRY and CDR2 SYGVKD.

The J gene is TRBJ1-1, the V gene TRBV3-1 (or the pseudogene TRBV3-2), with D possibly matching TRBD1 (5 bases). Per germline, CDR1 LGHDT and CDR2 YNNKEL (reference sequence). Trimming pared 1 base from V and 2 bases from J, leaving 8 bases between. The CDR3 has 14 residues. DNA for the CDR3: TGTGCCAGCAGCCAAGGTCAGGGTAACACTGAAGCTTTCTTT. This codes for CASSQGQGNTEAFF.

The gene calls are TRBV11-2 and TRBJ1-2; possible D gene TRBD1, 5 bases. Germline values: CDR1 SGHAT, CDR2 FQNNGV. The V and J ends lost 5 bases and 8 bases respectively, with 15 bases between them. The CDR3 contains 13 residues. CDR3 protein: CASSPPGRRGYTF. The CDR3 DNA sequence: TGTGCCAGCAGCCCACCGGGGCGGAGGGGCTACACCTTC.

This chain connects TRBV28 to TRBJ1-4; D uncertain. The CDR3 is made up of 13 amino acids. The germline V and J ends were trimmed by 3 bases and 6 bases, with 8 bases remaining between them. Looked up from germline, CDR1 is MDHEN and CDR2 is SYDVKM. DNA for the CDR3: TGTGCCAGCAGTTTGATTGGGGATGAAAAACTGTTTTTT. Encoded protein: CASSLIGDEKLFF. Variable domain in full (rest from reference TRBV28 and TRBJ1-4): DVKVTQSSRYLVKRTGEKVFLECVQDMDHENMFWYRQDPGLGLRLIYFSYDVKMKEKGDIPEGYSVSREKKERFSLILESASTNQTSMYLCASSLIGDEKLFFGSGTQLSVL.

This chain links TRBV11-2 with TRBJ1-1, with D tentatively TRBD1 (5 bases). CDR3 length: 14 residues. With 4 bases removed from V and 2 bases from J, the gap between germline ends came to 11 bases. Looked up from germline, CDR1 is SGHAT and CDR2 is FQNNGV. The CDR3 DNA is TGTGCCAGCAGCTCCCCTGGGGGTAACACTGAAGCTTTCTTT. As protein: CASSSPGGNTEAFF.